This T cell receptor beta chain was sequenced in a study of post-analysis software for immune sequencing data. Findings and caveats of the study: Five TRBV segments were significantly more frequent in patients than in controls. TRBV5-6, TRBV5-1 and TRBV20-1 were among these segments.

The CDR3 sequence is 14 residues long. With 4 bases removed from V and 5 bases from J, the gap between germline ends came to 15 bases. In germline, CDR1 is SGHRS, CDR2 YFSETQ. About this clonotype: What it binds is not known.

cDNA libraries for TCR beta contained unique molecular identifiers. Using its own MiXCR run on the PCR reads, TCRdb lists one record per CDR3 protein. The sample holds around 500,000 distinct CDR3 sequences, 34% seen once. The TCR originated in a girl aged 2 to 17 with multiple sclerosis. Input material: blood. V and J are TRBV5-1 and TRBJ2-5; tentative D call: TRBD1 (5 bases). CDR3: CASSQTLGVETQYF. CDR3 in DNA: TGCGCCAGCAGCCAAACATTAGGGGTTGAGACCCAGTACTTC.